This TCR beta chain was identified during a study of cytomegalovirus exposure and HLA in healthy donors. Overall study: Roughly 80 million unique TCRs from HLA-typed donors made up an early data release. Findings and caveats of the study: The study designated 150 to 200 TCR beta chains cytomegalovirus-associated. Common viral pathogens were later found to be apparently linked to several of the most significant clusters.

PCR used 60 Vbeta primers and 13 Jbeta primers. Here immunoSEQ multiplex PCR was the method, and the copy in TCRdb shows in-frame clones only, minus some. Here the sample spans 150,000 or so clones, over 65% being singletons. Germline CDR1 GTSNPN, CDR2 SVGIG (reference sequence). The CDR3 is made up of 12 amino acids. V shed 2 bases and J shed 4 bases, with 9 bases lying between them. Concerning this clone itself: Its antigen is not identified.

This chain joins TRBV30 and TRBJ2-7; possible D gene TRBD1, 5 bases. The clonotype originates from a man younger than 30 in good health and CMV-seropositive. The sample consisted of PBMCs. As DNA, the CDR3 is TGTGCCTGGAGTCAGGGATTATACGAGCAGTACTTC. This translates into CAWSQGLYEQYF. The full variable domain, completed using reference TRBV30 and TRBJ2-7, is SQTIHQWPATLVQPVGSPLSLECTVEGTSNPNLYWYRQAAGRGLQLLFYSVGIGQISSEVPQNLSASRPQDRQFILSSKKLLLSDSGFYLCAWSQGLYEQYFGPGTRLTVT.